One sample yielded the 21 T cell receptor beta chains listed below, sequenced in a study of PD-1 blockade in classical Hodgkin lymphoma. Stated time point: cycle 4 day 1 (C4D1), after around six weeks of nivolumab. Each patient's relapse followed autologous stem cell transplantation, and brentuximab vedotin exposure varied. Clones were read by immunoSEQ multiplex PCR, and TCRdb kept only the in-frame ones, dropping some. The table has tens of thousands of clones, about 89% seen once. The input for sequencing was peripheral blood mononuclear cells (PBMCs), taken before the fourth cycle of nivolumab. The source of these receptors is a human donor with classical Hodgkin lymphoma.

The chain joins TRBV4-1 to TRBJ2-5; unclear D gene. The CDR3 spans 15 residues. Germline CDR1 is MGHRA and CDR2 is YSYEKL. Trimming pared 2 bases from V and 4 bases from J, leaving 14 bases between. This CDR3 is CASSQFPPGRETQYF. Here the CDR3 DNA reads TGCGCCAGCAGCCAATTTCCCCCCGGACGAGAGACCCAGTACTTC.

The chain couples TRBV27 to TRBJ2-7; 7 bases align to TRBD1. V lost 5 bases to trimming and J lost 5 bases; unmatched junction nucleotides: 6. This CDR3 comprises 13 residues. Germline CDR1 MNHEY, CDR2 SMNVEV (reference sequence). CDR3 bases: TGTGCCAGCAGTCCAGGGACAGTGAACGAGCAGTACTTC. This gives the protein CASSPGTVNEQYF.

The gene calls are TRBV29-1 and TRBJ2-1, with TRBD1 identical over 7 bases. CDR1 SQVTM and CDR2 ANQGSEA come from the germline V gene. The CDR3 length is 11 residues. Unmatched junction bases numbered 7, after V lost 7 bases and J lost 10 bases. The CDR3 is CSGRLGQEQFF. CDR3 bases: TGCAGCGGGCGATTGGGACAGGAGCAGTTCTTC.

This chain joins TRBV27 and TRBJ2-3, with 7 positions matching TRBD1. V was pared by 2 bases and J by 2 bases, with 13 bases of the junction left unmatched. The CDR3 has 18 residues. Per the germline V gene, CDR1 is MNHEY and CDR2 is SMNVEV (reference sequence). The DNA for the CDR3 is TGTGCCAGCAGTTTACAACAGCCCAATACAGGGGTCACAGATACGCAGTATTTT. Its translation: CASSLQQPNTGVTDTQYF.

V and J are TRBV13 and TRBJ2-7, with 11 positions matching TRBD2. V lost 4 bases to trimming and J lost 6 bases; unmatched junction nucleotides: 5. This CDR3 has 14 residues. Germline V gene lookup returns CDR1 PRHDT and CDR2 FYEKMQ (reference sequence). The CDR3 here is CASSSTSGGGEQYF. CDR3 coding DNA: TGTGCCAGCAGCTCCACTAGCGGGGGCGGCGAGCAGTACTTC.

This chain connects TRBV6-5 to TRBJ2-5, with D possibly being TRBD2 (7 bases). The germline V and J ends were trimmed by 7 bases and 2 bases, with 17 bases remaining between them. The germline V gene has CDR1 MNHEY and CDR2 SVGAGI. The CDR3 has 15 amino acids. The CDR3: CASTLGGGLQETQYF. Here the CDR3 DNA reads TGTGCCAGCACTCTAGGGGGGGGACTTCAAGAGACCCAGTACTTC.

The chain combines TRBV4-1 with TRBJ1-1; D unclear. The CDR3 extends over 15 amino acids. Germline CDR1 reads MGHRA; CDR2 reads YSYEKL. The V end lost 0 bases, the J end lost 0 bases, and 8 bases lay between the germline ends. CDR3 amino acids: CASSQDRSMNTEAFF. DNA for the CDR3: TGCGCCAGCAGCCAAGATAGGAGTATGAACACTGAAGCTTTCTTT.

CDR3 sequence: CASSQDEGSIGYEQYF. The CDR3 DNA reads as TGTGCCAGCAGCCAAGATGAGGGGAGTATTGGATACGAGCAGTACTTC. The chain carries TRBV4-2 and TRBJ2-7; perhaps D is TRBD1 or TRBD2 (5 bases each). The germline CDR1 and CDR2 sequences are LGHNA and YNFKEQ. CDR3 length equals 16 residues. Trimming stripped 0 bases from V and 4 bases from J, with 16 bases between.

The rearrangement joins TRBV4-1 to TRBJ1-2; D is unclear. Trimming shortened V by 0 bases and J by 4 bases, and 18 bases separated the two germline ends. Germline assignment: CDR1 MGHRA and CDR2 YSYEKL. CDR3 length equals 17 residues. The CDR3 here is CASSQDLKEIWGYGYTF. Written as DNA, the CDR3 is TGCGCCAGCAGCCAAGATCTCAAGGAAATATGGGGCTATGGCTACACCTTC.

V gene TRBV7-2 combines with J gene TRBJ1-1; tentatively, D is TRBD1 (6 bases). The germline gives CDR1 SGHTA, CDR2 FQGNSA. The CDR3 totals 12 residues. Trimming took 5 bases from V and 10 from J, leaving 14 bases between them. The CDR3 DNA reads TGTGCCAGCAGCCACTTGACAGGAGGAGCTTTCTTT. This sequence encodes CASSHLTGGAFF.

The chain links TRBV6-6 to TRBJ2-6; D is unresolved. CDR1 MNHNY and CDR2 SVGAGI come from the germline V gene (reference sequence). CDR3 size: 13 residues. With 6 bases removed from V and 2 bases from J, the gap between germline ends came to 5 bases. The CDR3 DNA reads as TGTGCCAGCAGGGCGGCTGGGGCCAACGTCCTGACTTTC. Its protein is CASRAAGANVLTF.

The rearrangement uses TRBV6-4 and TRBJ1-2; TRBD1 might be the D (5 bases). Germline loops: CDR1 MRHNA, CDR2 SNTAGT. The CDR3 consists of 13 residues. Trimming removed 3 bases from V and 7 bases from J, with 12 bases in between. The CDR3 nucleotides are TGTGCCAGCAGTGAGGTCGCCGGGGGTGGCTACACCTTC. As protein: CASSEVAGGGYTF.

Written as DNA, the CDR3 is TGTGCCACGGTACAGGGGGCGTCCGTGTACGAGCAGTACTTC. It encodes CATVQGASVYEQYF. V gene TRBV6-6 combines with J gene TRBJ2-7, with 9 bases matching TRBD1. This CDR3 has 14 amino acids. Trimming cost V 10 bases and J 4 bases; bases outside gene matches: 11. The germline V gene encodes CDR1 MNHNY and CDR2 SVGAGI (reference sequence).

V usage is TRBV7-6 and J usage is TRBJ2-3; no reliable D call. This CDR3 has 15 amino acids. CDR1 is SGHVS and CDR2 is FNYEAQ in the germline V gene. V was cut by 1 base and J by 2 bases, with 10 bases left in between. In nucleotides, the CDR3 is TGTGCCAGCAGCTTAGTGGCATCCTACACAGATACGCAGTATTTT. Translated: CASSLVASYTDTQYF.

The chain carries TRBV13 and TRBJ1-3; a possible D gene is TRBD1 (5 bases). The germline V gene has CDR1 PRHDT and CDR2 FYEKMQ (reference sequence). The CDR3 has 15 residues. Trimming cost V 5 bases and J 9 bases, with 20 bases left between them. This chain's CDR3 is CASSALGAGPVTIYF. In DNA form, the CDR3 reads TGTGCCAGCAGCGCCCTCGGGGCCGGGCCGGTCACCATATATTTT. Drawing the rest from reference TRBV13 and TRBJ1-3, the complete variable domain is AAGVIQSPRHLIKEKRETATLKCYPIPRHDTVYWYQQGPGQDPQFLISFYEKMQSDKGSIPDRFSAQQFSDYHSELNMSSLELGDSALYFCASSALGAGPVTIYFGEGSWLTVV.

The sample holds a few counts of this clone. The V call is TRBV4-2, the J call TRBJ1-5; the D gene is possibly TRBD1 (5 bases). Trimming left V 0 bases short and J 4 bases short, with 16 bases between. Looked up from germline, CDR1 is LGHNA and CDR2 is YNFKEQ. This CDR3 is 17 amino acids long. The DNA for the CDR3 is TGTGCCAGCAGCCAAGATTGGTCCGGACAACCAAATCAGCCCCAGCATTTT. This encodes CASSQDWSGQPNQPQHF.

This chain joins TRBV5-1 and TRBJ2-7; no reliable D call. V gave up 4 bases and J gave up 3 bases, with 5 bases separating them. This CDR3 is built from 11 residues. Germline V gives CDR1 SGHRS, CDR2 YFSETQ. CDR3 nucleotide sequence: TGCGCCAGCAGCACGAGCTACGAGCAGTACTTC. This encodes CASSTSYEQYF.

CDR3 nucleotides: TGTGCCAGCAGTTTTAAGGACAGGGCCACCGGGGAGCTGTTTTTT. Translating it yields CASSFKDRATGELFF. The genes are TRBV28 and TRBJ2-2, with TRBD1 matching 8 bases. The trim removed 3 bases at V and 4 bases at J, leaving 4 bases unmatched. This CDR3 region has 15 residues. In germline, CDR1 is MDHEN, CDR2 SYDVKM.

The rearrangement uses TRBV30 and TRBJ1-1, with a tentative D call TRBD1 (5 bases). CDR3 size: 13 residues. Germline CDR1 GTSNPN, CDR2 SVGIG (reference sequence). V lost 8 bases and J 1 base, leaving 14 bases between the germline ends. CDR3 amino acids: CARHGGGNTEAFF. For the CDR3, the DNA is TGTGCCCGCCACGGGGGGGGGAACACTGAAGCTTTCTTT.

The chain links TRBV5-5 to TRBJ1-1; D possibly corresponds to TRBD1 (5 bases). The CDR3 runs to 15 residues. V was cut by 2 bases and J by 0 bases, with 11 bases left in between. Looked up from germline, CDR1 is SGHKS and CDR2 is YYEKEE (reference sequence). Written as DNA, the CDR3 is TGTGCCAGCAGCTTTAGCGACAGCCTGAACACTGAAGCTTTCTTT. It yields the protein CASSFSDSLNTEAFF.

V gene TRBV30 combines with J gene TRBJ1-6, with D maybe TRBD1 (6 bases). V dropped 4 bases and J dropped 3 bases, with 16 bases sitting between them. CDR1 and CDR2 (germline): GTSNPN, SVGIG (reference sequence). The CDR3 runs 16 residues. The DNA of the CDR3 is TGTGCCTGGATCCCACCCGGGACAAGCTATAATTCACCCCTCCACTTT. It encodes CAWIPPGTSYNSPLHF.